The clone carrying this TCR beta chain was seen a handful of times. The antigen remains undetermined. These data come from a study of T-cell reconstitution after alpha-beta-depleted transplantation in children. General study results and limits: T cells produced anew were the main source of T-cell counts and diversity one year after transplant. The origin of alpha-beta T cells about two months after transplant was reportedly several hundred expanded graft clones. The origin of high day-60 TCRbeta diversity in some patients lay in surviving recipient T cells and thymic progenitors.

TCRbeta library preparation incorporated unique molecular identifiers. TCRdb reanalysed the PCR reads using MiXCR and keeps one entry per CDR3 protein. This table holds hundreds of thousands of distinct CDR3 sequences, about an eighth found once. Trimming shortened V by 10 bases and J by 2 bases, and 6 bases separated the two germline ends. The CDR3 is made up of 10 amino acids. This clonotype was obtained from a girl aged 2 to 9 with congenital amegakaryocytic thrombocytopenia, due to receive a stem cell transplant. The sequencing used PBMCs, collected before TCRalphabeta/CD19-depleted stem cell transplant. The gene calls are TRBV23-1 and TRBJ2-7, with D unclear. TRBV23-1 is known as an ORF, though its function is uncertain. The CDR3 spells CANPTYEQYF. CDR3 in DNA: TGCGCCAATCCGACCTACGAGCAGTACTTC.